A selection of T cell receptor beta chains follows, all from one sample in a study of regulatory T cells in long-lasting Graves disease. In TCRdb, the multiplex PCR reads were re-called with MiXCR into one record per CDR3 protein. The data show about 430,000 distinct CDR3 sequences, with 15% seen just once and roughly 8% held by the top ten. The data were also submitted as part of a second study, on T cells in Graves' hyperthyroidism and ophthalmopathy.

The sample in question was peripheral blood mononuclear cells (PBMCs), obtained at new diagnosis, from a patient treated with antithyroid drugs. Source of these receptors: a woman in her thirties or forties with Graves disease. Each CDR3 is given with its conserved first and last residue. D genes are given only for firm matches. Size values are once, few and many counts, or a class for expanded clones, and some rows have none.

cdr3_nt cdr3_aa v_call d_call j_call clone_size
TGTGCCAGCAGGGGACTAGCGGGGGCCTACGAGCAGTACTTC CASRGLAGAYEQYF TRBV2 TRBD2 TRBJ2-7 many
TGCGCCAGCAGCTTACAATACAATGAGCAGTACTTC CASSLQYNEQYF TRBV5-1 NA TRBJ2-7 once
TGCGCCAGCAGCTTGGTGGCGGGAGAAGAGCAAGAGACCCAGTACTTC CASSLVAGEEQETQYF TRBV5-1 TRBD2 TRBJ2-5 NA
TGTGCCAGCAGTTTGCTAGCGGTGCCAGATACGCAGTATTTT CASSLLAVPDTQYF TRBV28 TRBD2 TRBJ2-3 many
TGCGCCAGCAGCCAAGAGGGTGGCGGGAGCTCCTACAATGAGCAGTTCTTC CASSQEGGGSSYNEQFF TRBV4-1 TRBD2 TRBJ2-1 NA
TGTGCCAGCAGCTTAGCGCGTAATAACAATGAGCAGTTCTTC CASSLARNNNEQFF TRBV7-2 NA TRBJ2-1 many
TGTGCCAGCAGCTTAGTCCCAGGGGCGGGCGAGCAGTACTTC CASSLVPGAGEQYF TRBV7-2 NA TRBJ2-7 few
TGTGCCAGCAGCCCGCTCTTCACGGGGCGGCACTACGAGCAGTACTTC CASSPLFTGRHYEQYF TRBV5-5 NA TRBJ2-7 NA
TGTGCCAGCAGCGGGACAGTCAATGAAAAACTGTTTTTT CASSGTVNEKLFF TRBV9 NA TRBJ1-4 many
TGTGCCAGCAGCCCGACTGGTTTAACGATATTGAATGAGCAGTTCTTC CASSPTGLTILNEQFF TRBV3-1 NA TRBJ2-1 NA
TGTGCCAGCAGCCTCAATATAGACGGCCCGCTTGGTGACACTGAAGCTTTCTTT CASSLNIDGPLGDTEAFF TRBV6-1 NA TRBJ1-1 many
TGTGCCAGCAGTTGGATACCGGGACTAGCGGGAGGGGAGTACGAGCAGTACTTC CASSWIPGLAGGEYEQYF TRBV12-3/TRBV12-4 TRBD2 TRBJ2-7 many
TGCGCCAGCAGTTACAATCTAGCGGGGGTCACAGATACGCAGTATTTT CASSYNLAGVTDTQYF TRBV4-3 TRBD2 TRBJ2-3 NA
TGTGCCAGCAGTCAAGTCCCCGGCAATGAGCAGTTCTTC CASSQVPGNEQFF TRBV3-1 NA TRBJ2-1 many
TGTGCCAGCAGTTACTCAGGAGCTAACAATGAGCAGTTCTTC CASSYSGANNEQFF TRBV6-5 NA TRBJ2-1 NA
TGTGCCAGCAGAAACGAGGGACACCCTTATGAGCAGTACTTC CASRNEGHPYEQYF TRBV28 NA TRBJ2-7 many
TGTGCCAGCAAGACCCCGGGACAGGGGTTTCGCGGAACCTACGAGCAGTACTTC CASKTPGQGFRGTYEQYF TRBV28 TRBD1 TRBJ2-7 many
TGTGCCACCAGCAGAGATCATGAGCAGTTCTTC CATSRDHEQFF TRBV15 NA TRBJ2-1 NA
TGCGCCAGCAGCCCACACCTGCAGCGGGCCTACGAGCAGTACTTC CASSPHLQRAYEQYF TRBV4-1 NA TRBJ2-7 NA
TGTGCCAGCAGCTTTTTCCCCCGGGGGCCAAGGAGCGACAGCGTCCTGACTTTC CASSFFPRGPRSDSVLTF TRBV11-2 NA TRBJ2-6 many
TGTGCCAGCAGCTTAGGGGGGTTCCGGGACTCTTCTTTCTACAATGAGCAGTTCTTC CASSLGGFRDSSFYNEQFF TRBV7-2 NA TRBJ2-1 many
TGTGCCAGCAGTTTGGGCGGGAGCACCTCCTACAATGAGCAGTTCTTC CASSLGGSTSYNEQFF TRBV12-3/TRBV12-4 TRBD2 TRBJ2-1 many
TGTGCCAGCAGCGTACACCTAGCGGGAGGCCCATGGGGCACAGATACGCAGTATTTT CASSVHLAGGPWGTDTQYF TRBV9 TRBD2 TRBJ2-3 NA
TGTGCCAGCAGGTACCGGACAGGGATTGGTGGCTACACCTTC CASRYRTGIGGYTF TRBV7-2 TRBD1 TRBJ1-2 NA
TGTGCCAGCAGTTTACGGCTAGCGGAGGGGGATGAGCAGTTCTTC CASSLRLAEGDEQFF TRBV28 NA TRBJ2-1 many
TGTGCCAGCAGCCCGACAGGGTGGGGGACTAGTGATTACAATGAGCAGTTCTTC CASSPTGWGTSDYNEQFF TRBV13 NA TRBJ2-1 many
TGTGCCTGGAGTTTTGGGGAGAGTTACGATGAGCAGTTCTTC CAWSFGESYDEQFF TRBV30 NA TRBJ2-1 many
TGTGCCTCTAAGCAAGGGGGGGTTTCTAGCAATCAGCCCCAGCATTTT CASKQGGVSSNQPQHF TRBV10-3 NA TRBJ1-5 NA
TGTGCCAGCTCACCCGGGGAAGGAGTAGCGGGAGGGCCCAATGAGCAGTTCTTC CASSPGEGVAGGPNEQFF TRBV18 TRBD2 TRBJ2-1 NA
TGCAGTGCTAGTGCCCCGCGGTTTACAACCTACGAGCAGTACTTC CSASAPRFTTYEQYF TRBV20-1 NA TRBJ2-7 many
TGTGCCACCGGACAGGGGGCTGGGGAGCAGTTCTTC CATGQGAGEQFF TRBV27 TRBD1 TRBJ2-1 few
TGCAGTGCTAGAGGCACGGGAGGGACCTACGAGCAGTACTTC CSARGTGGTYEQYF TRBV20-1 TRBD2 TRBJ2-7 NA
TGTGCCAGCAGTTTGGAAGGACCCGGGTACAATGAGCAGTTCTTC CASSLEGPGYNEQFF TRBV28 NA TRBJ2-1 many
TGTGCCAGCAGCTCATGGACAGGGGGCAAAGGGGAAACTGAAGCTTTCTTT CASSSWTGGKGETEAFF TRBV5-8 TRBD1 TRBJ1-1 many
TGTGCCAGCAGTCCGCGGACGGCCGACGAGCAGTACTTC CASSPRTADEQYF TRBV12-3/TRBV12-4 NA TRBJ2-7 many
TGTGCCAGCAGCTGGGACAGGGTCTCTGAAGCTTTCTTT CASSWDRVSEAFF TRBV5-4 TRBD1 TRBJ1-1 NA
TGTGCCATCGGGGGGGAGCTAGCGAGCACCGGGGAGCTGTTTTTT CAIGGELASTGELFF TRBV10-3 TRBD2 TRBJ2-2 many
TGCAGCGTTGATTGGCGGGAGGGCCTGGATGAGCAGTTCTTC CSVDWREGLDEQFF TRBV29-1 TRBD2 TRBJ2-1 few
TGTGCCAGCAGTTACTCAGGACTAGCGGGAGGAGGAACCCAGTACTTC CASSYSGLAGGGTQYF TRBV6-5 TRBD2 TRBJ2-5 NA
TGCAGTGCTAGGAGGGGCGGTCATGAAGCTTTCTTT CSARRGGHEAFF TRBV20-1 NA TRBJ1-1 NA
TGTGCCACCGCGGACAGGGACGGAGAGACCCAGTACTTC CATADRDGETQYF TRBV10-3 TRBD1 TRBJ2-5 NA
TGTGCCAGCAGCCTGACAGGTTCTAACTATGGCTACACCTTC CASSLTGSNYGYTF TRBV6-2/TRBV6-3 NA TRBJ1-2 NA
TGTGCCAGCAGCCAGCGGGAGGGGCTCCTAGGCAATGAGCAGTTCTTC CASSQREGLLGNEQFF TRBV5-4 TRBD2 TRBJ2-1 NA
TGTGCCAGCAGTGAGCCACACGACAGGGGTAGCGGCTACACCTTC CASSEPHDRGSGYTF TRBV25-1 TRBD1 TRBJ1-2 NA